This T cell receptor (beta chain) came from a study of cytomegalovirus exposure and HLA in healthy donors (dated by TCRdb to about 2017). In the study overall: An earlier analysis of fewer than 750 of the donors reported 276 Gb of sequence data and 95 million to 120 million unique TCR beta sequences obtained from roughly 170 million T cells. Approximately 330 gigabases of sequencing data and around 90 million unique TCR sequences made up an early release that covered fewer than 650 HLA-typed donors. Among the 398 genotyped donors, around 81% belonged to the genetic ancestry cluster associated with self-reported Caucasian donors. The study aimed to test whether cataloging public T cell receptors could reveal signatures of past pathogen exposure. The study profiled the T cell repertoires of some 610 subjects by immunosequencing and related them to cytomegalovirus serostatus. In addition to the first cohort of around 670 subjects, a separate validation cohort of 130 or so different subjects was used. To predict cytomegalovirus infection status, the study combined high-throughput TCR immunosequencing, statistical association of individual TCRs with disease status, and machine learning. A later analysis re-examined previously published TCR beta repertoires from about 700 donors and added high-resolution HLA genotyping to investigate patterns of TCR occurrence. Rather than drawing on any new phenotypic data, the later analysis identified candidate immune exposures from TCR beta sequences and the way those sequences occurred across donors. In an earlier analysis of 550 to 700 of the donors, high-throughput TCR beta sequencing was used to judge whether each TCR beta V gene segment behaved as functional or pseudogenic. Donor age, sex, ethnicity and CMV serostatus were collected together with the repertoire data. A later genetic analysis took genome-wide SNP genotypes for about 55% of the 666 donors and used that subset as a discovery cohort. Every repertoire in the discovery cohort had been generated on one and the same sequencing platform. HLA typing covered class I and class II loci at four-digit resolution. The number of typed donors differed by locus: about 629-640 for A, B, C, DRB1 and DQB1; approximately 520 for DQA1; about 600 for DPA1; and about 450 for DPB1. Four or five DR-DQ haplotypes were handled as single units for association and clustering because linkage in the cohort was strong. On average, around 200,000 unique TCR beta nucleotide sequences were sequenced per donor among some 430 genotyped donors of the cohort, with around 19% of those sequences being non-productive.

The library was produced with the immunoSEQ multiplex PCR assay. For the multiplex PCR, a mixture combining 60 forward primers for TCR Vbeta segments and 13 reverse primers for TCR Jbeta segments was used. Amplification of the CDR3 region of rearranged TCR beta genes was performed with a multiplex PCR assay on genomic DNA. The Illumina HiSeq System was used to sequence the amplified TCR beta libraries as 87-base-pair reads. The original methods were these. Across the roughly 640 repertoires, a later analysis counted approximately 75 million unique TCR beta chains, around 11 million of which were shared by at least two donors. Raw reads were error-corrected and collapsed into unique sequences with a nearest-neighbor algorithm that merged closely related sequences to remove PCR and sequencing errors. To assign V, D and J gene segments, CDR3 sequences were aligned to IMGT reference sequences. For a sequence to be retained, a match of at least six nucleotides to both a V gene segment and a J gene segment was required. Rearrangements were called productive when the CDR3 lacked stop codons and stayed in frame with V and J; all others were non-productive. CDR3 was defined by IMGT convention, running from the second conserved V-encoded cysteine to the conserved J-encoded phenylalanine. The earlier analysis of 550 to 650 of the donors excluded any sequence lacking an unambiguous match to a single V gene segment. An earlier analysis of some 500 of the donors classified V segments as functional when productive rearrangements were above 56.7% and as segregating when the standard deviation between donors was above 5%. A statistical classification framework was built for diagnosing cytomegalovirus status from the catalog of TCR beta chain sequences. In a later analysis, V and J genes were assigned by comparing TCR nucleotide sequences against IMGT/GENE-DB human TR gene sequences. The TCRdist pipeline was used in a later analysis to assign CDR3 sequences and most-parsimonious VDJ recombination scenarios. In a later analysis, every TCR beta chain was defined by the combination of its CDR3 amino acid sequence and its V-gene family, and reads without a unique V-gene family were dropped. A later analysis removed 450 to 600 highly shared, low-generation-probability nucleotide sequences to deal with suspected cross-contamination and a sequencing artifact. In a later analysis, a clonal expansion index was calculated for each public chain from normalized within-repertoire ranks of inferred template counts. Generation probabilities in a later analysis came from a VDJ recombination model fitted to out-of-frame rearrangements, and those results were checked against IGoR. In a later analysis, hypergeometric tests were used to score TCR-TCR, TCR-HLA and TCR-CMV co-occurrence, with a repertoire-size bias correction applied to TCR pairs. A later analysis estimated false discovery rates by permuting HLA or CMV assignments 20 times. In a later analysis, co-occurring TCRs were grouped using DBSCAN, with TCRdist sequence similarity added in when clustering inside HLA-allele-positive subsets. For co-occurrence clustering, repertoires with fewer than 30,000 or more than 120,000 public chains were excluded, along with 4 to 6 repertoires with anomalous nucleotide sharing. What TCRdb holds here is the immuneACCESS table cut down to in-frame rearrangements. Part of the clones is not present; checked against another copy, under half of the missing clones reflect an unresolved V gene, and the others are unexplained. V and J calls and clone size are those listed in that table; D and trimming were worked out from the DNA. The sample yields 180,000 or so clones; around three quarters were counted once. The top ten clones comprise about 2% of the sample.

Broader findings and caveats from the paper: In a later analysis, several top co-occurrence clusters were reported to appear linked to parvovirus B19, influenza, CMV and Epstein-Barr virus. Presence/absence analyses assumed roughly uniform sequencing depth across donors, an assumption that may not hold. The classifier was reported to diagnose cytomegalovirus status with high specificity and sensitivity in both the original cohort and the validation cohort. Most CMV-associated TCR beta chains appeared to be HLA-restricted in a later analysis, and the HLA associations seemed to be driven largely by CMV exposure. According to the authors, the approach could potentially be generalized to other disease states and immunological phenotypes. A cluster of highly shared sequence variants was judged likely to represent a technical artifact of the sequencing pipeline. Because the 87-base-pair reads could not distinguish some IMGT-functional V segments, including TRBV6-2 and TRBV6-3, those segments were excluded. At a false discovery rate of 0.05, a later analysis linked under 20,000 TCR beta sequences to specific HLA alleles. Only TCR beta chains were sequenced in this cohort, and the absence of alpha or paired-chain data limited detectable features. The study gave a list of more than 150 TCR beta chains associated with cytomegalovirus. Correlated functional status among segregating V segments might be attributable to linkage disequilibrium, but an unknown experimental factor could not be ruled out. HLA typing was unavailable for some donors at each locus, so association tests used only the typed subset. The only immune exposure information available for the cohort was CMV serostatus. Most TCR sequences were seen in very few donors, while some public TCRs were found in many individuals. A further reported finding was that TCR beta sequences accurately predicted the HLA-A and HLA-B alleles for most subjects in the first cohort. When HLA alleles, especially DR and DQ, strongly co-occurred, TCR associations were difficult to assign to individual alleles. A later analysis found that HLA-associated TCR beta chains were more clonally expanded and had lower generation probabilities than equally common non-associated chains. In a later analysis, the rate of TCR association differed among HLA loci, with DRB1 alleles having the most associated TCRs and HLA-C alleles having the fewest. Broadly in line with IMGT annotations, most TCR beta V segments showed up in productive rearrangements about 87% or about 30% of the time in an earlier analysis of about 500 of the donors. In a later genetic analysis, a missense DCLRE1C variant was associated with V-gene and J-gene trimming of TCR beta chains, and the association was replicated in an independent cohort. The earlier analysis of some 540 of the donors excluded seventeen rarely observed V segments, including chromosome 9 orphons, because counts were too low. According to a later genetic analysis, donors in an Asian-associated ancestry cluster had fewer N-insertions in productive TCRs than the roughly 700-donor mean. A few of the identified cytomegalovirus-associated TCR beta chains were confirmed in vitro to be specific for cytomegalovirus antigens.

CDR1 MDHEN and CDR2 SYDVKM were looked up in the germline V gene. At the junction V is shortened by 1 base and J by 2 bases, with 12 bases in between. The CDR3 sequence holds 16 residues, the cysteine and phenylalanine included. Only the CDR3 part of the read is kept: 48 bases, read in frame from the first base. Details on this clone: What antigen it recognizes has not been identified. One base away there is no much larger clone; base qualities are not given.

The cohort consisted of hundreds of healthy bone marrow donors. At the time of sampling, every cohort member was nominally healthy, though immune exposures that went unrecorded were likely present. The donor was CMV seropositive and belonged to the group of around 300 seropositive cohort members. Each donor provided a peripheral blood sample, and peripheral blood mononuclear cells were used for TCR beta sequencing. Genomic DNA was extracted from the blood cell samples with the Qiagen DNeasy Blood Extraction Kit. This clonotype originated in a woman in her 30s in good health and CMV-seropositive. In this chain, TRBV28 is recombined with TRBJ1-5, with TRBD1 perhaps the D gene, on 6 matching bases. Sequencing was done on a sample of PBMCs. Here the CDR3 is given as CASSLLAGAGNQPQHF. The nucleotides read TGTGCCAGCAGTTTATTAGCGGGGGCTGGCAATCAGCCCCAGCATTTT.